The 29 T cell receptor beta chains below all came from one sample that was sequenced in a study of T-cell reconstitution after alpha-beta-depleted transplantation in children. During its preparation, the TCRbeta library received unique molecular identifiers. TCRdb re-called the PCR reads with MiXCR, one entry per CDR3 protein. The sample holds about 500,000 distinct CDR3 sequences, roughly 33% seen once. The source material was PBMCs from the stem cell graft donor, sampled from the stem cell graft. The receptors come from a human donor who donated a stem cell graft to a child with aplastic anemia.

This sequence joins TRBV7-8 and TRBJ2-1; a weak D match, TRBD2 (5 bases). CDR3 length: 15 amino acids. The germline V and J ends were trimmed by 3 bases and 6 bases, with 15 bases remaining between them. Germline V gene sequence: CDR1 SGHVS, CDR2 FQNEAQ. The CDR3 nucleotides are TGTGCCAGCAGCTTGAGGGTCAGTATCAGCAATGAGCAGTTCTTC. As protein: CASSLRVSISNEQFF.

The J gene is TRBJ2-3, the V gene TRBV12-3 or TRBV12-4; TRBD2 might be the D (6 bases). This CDR3 is built from 16 residues. V was cut by 8 bases and J by 2 bases, with 20 bases left in between. This CDR3 is CASGHRELRDTDTQYF. CDR3 in DNA: TGTGCCAGCGGACACCGGGAGCTTCGGGACACAGATACGCAGTATTTT.

CDR3 bases: TGTGCCAGCAGTTCAACCCACGGGATCCTACCTGAGTACGTC. It translates to CASSSTHGILPEYV. The J gene is TRBJ2-7, the V gene TRBV6-2 or TRBV6-3; a possible D gene is TRBD2 (5 bases). This CDR3 spans 14 amino acids. Trimming pared 4 bases from V and 11 bases from J, leaving 21 bases between. The germline V gene encodes CDR1 MNHEY and CDR2 SVGEGT.

The table lists this clonotype with a few counts. The chain uses TRBV24-1 and TRBJ2-1; possible D gene TRBD2, 6 bases. V lost 3 bases and J lost 1, with 9 bases in between. The CDR3 is made up of 15 amino acids. Looked up from germline, CDR1 is KGHDR and CDR2 is SFDVKD. The CDR3 region is CATSDLGGSYNEQFF. In DNA form, the CDR3 reads TGTGCCACCAGTGATCTCGGGGGATCCTACAATGAGCAGTTCTTC.

In its sample, this clonotype was seen a few times. This chain joins TRBV12-3 or TRBV12-4 and TRBJ1-6; 8 bases are a match to TRBD1. V gave up 5 bases and J gave up 10 bases; unmatched junction bases: 10. The CDR3 has 15 residues. The CDR3 nucleotides are TGTGCCAGCAGTGGCGGACAGGGAAAGGGATCACCCCTCCACTTT. It encodes CASSGGQGKGSPLHF.

Only a few counts were recorded for this clonotype. The chain combines TRBV20-1 with TRBJ2-1; TRBD2 agrees at 12 bases. The length of the CDR3 is 18 residues. J lost 0 bases, V lost 0 bases, and 6 bases had no gene match. Per the germline V gene, CDR1 is DFQATT and CDR2 is SNEGSKA (reference sequence). The CDR3 DNA is TGCAGTGCTAGAGATATACTAGCGGGAGGAAGCTCCTACAATGAGCAGTTCTTC. This gives the protein CSARDILAGGSSYNEQFF.

The CDR3 DNA reads TGTGCCACCAGTGATTTATTGCTAGCGGGAGATGAGCAGTTCTTC. This sequence encodes CATSDLLLAGDEQFF. The chain is built from TRBV24-1 and TRBJ2-1; 10 positions agree with TRBD2. This CDR3 comprises 15 residues. J was trimmed by 8 bases and V by 1 base; bases with no gene match: 4. Germline assignment: CDR1 KGHDR and CDR2 SFDVKD.

This clonotype was seen only a few times. J is TRBJ2-1 and V is TRBV29-1; TRBD2 aligns across 9 bases. Germline V CDR1 and CDR2: SQVTM, ANQGSEA. With V trimmed by 8 bases and J by 7 bases, 12 bases remained unmatched. CDR3 length: 14 amino acids. As DNA, the CDR3 is TGCAGCTCCCACGGTAGCGGGAGAAGTAATGAGCAGTTCTTC. Amino acids: CSSHGSGRSNEQFF.

The gene calls are TRBV5-6 and TRBJ2-7; unclear D gene. The CDR3 covers 13 residues. V lost 2 bases and J lost 5, with 11 bases in between. Germline loops: CDR1 SGHDT, CDR2 YYEEEE. The CDR3 DNA reads TGTGCCAGCAGCTTCCTAGGATCGCACGAGCAGTACTTC. Encoded protein: CASSFLGSHEQYF. Combining the CDR3 with reference TRBV5-6 and TRBJ2-7 gives the whole variable domain DAGVTQSPTHLIKTRGQQVTLRCSPKSGHDTVSWYQQALGQGPQFIFQYYEEEERQRGNFPDRFSGHQFPNYSSELNVNALLLGDSALYLCASSFLGSHEQYFGPGTRLTVT.

This clonotype was counted a few times. This CDR3 is CASSHLRDTGNQPQHF. CDR3 DNA sequence: TGTGCCAGCAGCCACCTAAGGGACACGGGCAATCAGCCCCAGCATTTT. V gene TRBV12-3 or TRBV12-4 combines with J gene TRBJ1-5; D is possibly TRBD1 (6 bases). The CDR3 length is 16 residues. Trimming removed 6 bases from V and 2 bases from J, with 17 bases in between.

This clonotype was counted a few times. This chain joins TRBV20-1 and TRBJ2-7; 7 nucleotides line up with TRBD2. This CDR3 is built from 15 residues. Germline CDR1 is DFQATT and CDR2 is SNEGSKA (reference sequence). The J segment lost 0 bases and the V segment lost 5 bases, leaving 10 bases of the junction unmatched. The DNA for the CDR3 is TGCAGTGCTCATTCTCTAGCGGTCTTCTCCTACGAGCAGTACTTC. Protein product: CSAHSLAVFSYEQYF.

V is TRBV20-1 and J is TRBJ2-1; 13 bases map to TRBD2. Unmatched junction bases numbered 6, after V lost 3 bases and J lost 4 bases. Germline CDR1 and CDR2: DFQATT and SNEGSKA (reference sequence). The CDR3 has 16 residues. Written as DNA, the CDR3 is TGCAGTGCTAGGGGAGGACTAGCGGGAGAGTACAATGAGCAGTTCTTC. It yields the protein CSARGGLAGEYNEQFF.

The chain links TRBV19 to TRBJ1-5; no reliable D call. This CDR3 has 13 residues. V dropped 10 bases and J dropped 6 bases, with 16 bases sitting between them. Per the germline V gene, CDR1 is LNHDA and CDR2 is SQIVND (reference sequence). The DNA for the CDR3 is TGTGCCACCGGCCGTCTTCCGAGTCAGCCCCAGCATTTT. Protein product: CATGRLPSQPQHF.

This clonotype was found a few times. The genes are TRBV18 and TRBJ2-1, with 9 bases lining up with TRBD2. The length of the CDR3 is 16 residues. J lost 7 bases, V lost 5 bases, and 12 bases had no gene match. Germline values: CDR1 KGHSH, CDR2 LQKENI. CDR3 region: CASSSTSSGNLNEQFF. For the CDR3, the DNA is TGTGCCAGCTCATCAACGTCTAGCGGGAATTTAAATGAGCAGTTCTTC.

This chain uses TRBV4-3 with TRBJ2-1; possibly TRBD1 for D (6 bases). Per the germline V gene, CDR1 is LGHNA and CDR2 is YSLEER. The V end lost 3 bases, the J end lost 4 bases, and 16 bases lay between the germline ends. CDR3 length: 16 amino acids. This CDR3 is CASSHSGTLDYNEQFF. Written as DNA, the CDR3 is TGCGCCAGCAGCCATTCCGGGACACTAGATTACAATGAGCAGTTCTTC.

The chain links TRBV7-2 to TRBJ2-1, with 7 bases aligning to TRBD2. Losses at the gene ends were 1 base for V and 0 bases for J; bases not matched to a gene: 3. Germline V gene lookup returns CDR1 SGHTA and CDR2 FQGNSA. The CDR3 is 16 residues long. The CDR3 loop is CASSLEAGSSYNEQFF. CDR3 coding DNA: TGTGCCAGCAGCTTAGAAGCGGGGAGCTCCTACAATGAGCAGTTCTTC.

V is TRBV19 and J is TRBJ2-1, with D uncertain. Germline V CDR1 and CDR2: LNHDA, SQIVND (reference sequence). Trimming took off 1 base at V and 0 bases at J, with 13 bases between the two ends. This CDR3 is 17 amino acids long. CDR3 DNA sequence: TGTGCCAGTAGTATAGGGGTCGGCGGTGTCTCCTACAATGAGCAGTTCTTC. Its translation is CASSIGVGGVSYNEQFF.

This clonotype has just one count. One base away lies a much larger clone, so this may be a sequencing read error. The chain joins TRBV9 to TRBJ1-2, with a weak D call TRBD1 (6 bases). Looked up from germline, CDR1 is SGDLS and CDR2 is YYNGEE. The CDR3 runs to 16 residues. Trimming took 5 bases from V and 8 from J, leaving 25 bases between them. CDR3 coding DNA: TGTGCCAGCAGGACCGAACGGGGACATTCCACAGGAGGCTACACCTTC. It yields the protein CASRTERGHSTGGYTF.

The chain carries TRBV6-1 and TRBJ2-7; TRBD1 matches at 8 bases. The CDR3 covers 15 residues. V shed 3 bases, J shed 5 bases, and the junction held 9 bases outside the gene matches. CDR1 and CDR2 from the germline V gene are MNHNS and SASEGT. Written as DNA, the CDR3 is TGTGCCAGCAGTGACGGTTCAGGGGGCGTCAACGAGCAGTACTTC. It specifies CASSDGSGGVNEQYF.

This clonotype was seen a few times. V is TRBV20-1 and J is TRBJ2-3, with TRBD1 matching over 10 bases. V shed 0 bases, J shed 4 bases, and the junction held 16 bases outside the gene matches. The CDR3 is 19 amino acids. Per the germline V gene, CDR1 is DFQATT and CDR2 is SNEGSKA (reference sequence). CDR3 in amino acids: CSARDPSFMDRGVPDTQYF. For the CDR3, the DNA is TGCAGTGCTAGAGATCCGAGTTTTATGGACAGGGGGGTCCCAGATACGCAGTATTTT.

This chain uses TRBV10-2 with TRBJ1-5; the D gene is possibly TRBD1 (5 bases). The CDR3 has 15 residues. The germline V gene encodes CDR1 WSHSY and CDR2 SAAADI. V lost 2 bases to trimming and J lost 2 bases, with 10 bases between them. CDR3 sequence reads: CASSEEGLGNQPQHF. The CDR3 region has the DNA TGCGCCAGCAGTGAGGAGGGGTTGGGCAATCAGCCCCAGCATTTT.

The chain recombines TRBV9 with TRBJ2-6, with 9 bases fitting TRBD2. The J segment lost 3 bases and the V segment lost 1 base, leaving 14 bases of the junction unmatched. Germline V gene data show CDR1 as SGDLS and CDR2 as YYNGEE. The CDR3 loop spans 20 amino acids. The CDR3 loop reads CASSVPKQLAGHNGANVLTF. CDR3 coding DNA: TGTGCCAGCAGCGTACCAAAACAACTAGCGGGCCATAATGGGGCCAACGTCCTGACTTTC.

The CDR3 nucleotides are TGTGCCAGCAGCTTTAACAATCAGCCCCAGCATTTT. Protein sequence: CASSFNNQPQHF. This chain connects TRBV7-2 to TRBJ1-5; unclear D gene. The CDR3 loop spans 12 amino acids. Per germline, CDR1 SGHTA and CDR2 FQGNSA. V was trimmed by 3 bases and J by 3 bases, leaving 3 bases between them.

The J gene is TRBJ2-7, the V gene TRBV5-6; D call uncertain. This CDR3 has 13 residues. Germline lookup yields CDR1 SGHDT and CDR2 YYEEEE. Trimming removed 8 bases from V and 5 bases from J, with 17 bases in between. The CDR3: CASSKVWIDEQYF. The CDR3, as DNA: TGTGCCAGTTCTAAGGTATGGATCGACGAGCAGTACTTC.

The rearrangement uses TRBV9 and TRBJ2-1, with 8 bases lining up with TRBD2. The ends lost 4 bases at V and 1 base at J; junction bases unmatched: 7. Germline CDR1 is SGDLS and CDR2 is YYNGEE. The length of the CDR3 is 16 residues. CDR3 sequence (DNA): TGTGCCAGCAGCTCTAATGTAGCGGGGTCCTACAATGAGCAGTTCTTC. This codes for CASSSNVAGSYNEQFF.

The chain links TRBV7-9 to TRBJ1-1; D unresolved. This CDR3 comprises 11 residues. The germline CDR1 and CDR2 sequences are SEHNR and FQNEAQ (reference sequence). V was shortened by 7 bases and J by 1 base, with 4 bases between the two germline ends. CDR3 loop: CASTANTEAFF. In nucleotides, the CDR3 is TGTGCCAGCACCGCGAACACTGAAGCTTTCTTT.

This rearrangement joins TRBV19 to TRBJ1-1; possible D gene TRBD1, 5 bases. Trimming took 1 base from V and 3 from J, leaving 9 bases between them. CDR1 is LNHDA and CDR2 is SQIVND in the germline V gene (reference sequence). CDR3 size: 14 residues. CDR3 coding DNA: TGTGCCAGTAGTATAGGGCAGGGTTACACTGAAGCTTTCTTT. Its protein product is CASSIGQGYTEAFF.

The rearrangement joins TRBV13 to TRBJ1-1; no reliable D call. CDR3 size: 13 residues. The germline V gene has CDR1 PRHDT and CDR2 FYEKMQ (reference sequence). V lost 0 bases and J 7 bases, leaving 9 bases between the germline ends. This CDR3 reads CASSLGDVNEAFF. CDR3 DNA: TGTGCCAGCAGCTTAGGGGACGTGAATGAAGCTTTCTTT.

The chain couples TRBV7-6 to TRBJ2-2; D perhaps matches TRBD2 (5 bases). Trimming left V 6 bases short and J 0 bases short, with 11 bases between. CDR3 length: 15 residues. Germline V lookup: CDR1 SGHVS, CDR2 FNYEAQ. CDR3 sequence (DNA): TGTGCCAGCAGAGAGGCGGGTTCGAACACCGGGGAGCTGTTTTTT. Its translation is CASREAGSNTGELFF.